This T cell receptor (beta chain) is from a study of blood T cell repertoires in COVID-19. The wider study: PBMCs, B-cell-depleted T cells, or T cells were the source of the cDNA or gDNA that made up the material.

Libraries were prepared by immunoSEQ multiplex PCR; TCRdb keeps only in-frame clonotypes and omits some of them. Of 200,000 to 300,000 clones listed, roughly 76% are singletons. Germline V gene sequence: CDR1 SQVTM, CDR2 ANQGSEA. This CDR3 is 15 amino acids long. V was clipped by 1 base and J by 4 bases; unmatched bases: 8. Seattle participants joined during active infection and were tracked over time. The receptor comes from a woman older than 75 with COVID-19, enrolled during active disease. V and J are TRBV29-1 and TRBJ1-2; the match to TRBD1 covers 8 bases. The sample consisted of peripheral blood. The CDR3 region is CSVEGLTGGGYGYTF. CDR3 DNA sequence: TGCAGCGTTGAAGGTCTTACAGGGGGAGGCTATGGCTACACCTTC.